A selection of T cell receptor beta chains follows, all from one sample in a study of shared clonotypes between healthy human individuals. Sequenced by immunoSEQ multiplex PCR; TCRdb stores in-frame clones only, minus some. The sample consists of about 2.1 million clones, 85% to 95% of them appearing once. Sequenced input: naive CD8+ T cells from PBMCs. The source of these receptors is a man between 18 and 29 years old in good health. Some clones in this sample may be carry-over from other donors' samples. Both conserved end residues are part of each CDR3.

j_call v_call cdr3_aa
TRBJ2-7 TRBV6-6 CASSLRGGEQYF
TRBJ2-7 TRBV6-1 CASSGPRLASSSYEQYF
TRBJ2-2 TRBV7-8 CASSLLAGSTGELFF
TRBJ1-2 TRBV28 CASSFSAGVGYTF
TRBJ2-7 TRBV6-5 CASSPTLAGYEQYF
TRBJ2-1 TRBV27 CASSDLRDRGLGEQFF
TRBJ2-6 TRBV9 CASSAERAGNSGANVLTF
TRBJ2-7 TRBV7-9 CASKQQGYEQYF
TRBJ1-5 TRBV19 CATQQGRSNQPQHF
TRBJ2-5 TRBV28 CASSLLTGAQETQYF
TRBJ1-2 TRBV9 CASSADSYYGYTF
TRBJ2-7 TRBV7-8 CASSPTGTGYPKPYEQYF
TRBJ2-7 TRBV28 CASSLTYEQYF
TRBJ2-7 TRBV10-2 CASSSRDRGYYEQYF
TRBJ2-2 TRBV6-4 CASSDGTTNTGELFF
TRBJ2-3 TRBV10-3 CAISESSGILRDTQYF
TRBJ2-7 TRBV15 CATSRDVGSYEQYF
TRBJ2-7 TRBV18 CASSRLAGGSYEQYF
TRBJ2-4 TRBV7-8 CASKGREKNIQYF
TRBJ1-2 TRBV29-1 CSIAGGYGEGYTF